Reported below is one TCR beta chain. V shed 5 bases and J 0 bases; nucleotides not matched to a gene: 13. This CDR3 has 17 amino acids. CDR1 is SGHTA, CDR2 FQGNSA, per germline. Using immunoSEQ multiplex PCR, the repertoire was profiled, and TCRdb retains in-frame clones only, with some absent. This repertoire shows roughly 93,000 clones, about 87% found once; its top ten account for approximately 1%. The data were taken from a study of blood T cell repertoires in COVID-19. Sequenced material: peripheral blood. The source of this sequence is a human donor in a cohort sampled during active COVID-19. The gene calls are TRBV7-2 and TRBJ2-7; TRBD1 matches at 7 bases. The CDR3 protein is CASSLISTGTVSYEQYF. DNA for the CDR3: TGTGCCAGCAGCCTCATCTCGACCGGGACAGTCTCCTACGAGCAGTACTTC.